The present TCR beta chain was sequenced within a study of blood T cell repertoires in COVID-19 (dated by TCRdb to about 2020). Turning to the overall study: Collaborator samples came from the United States, Italy and Spain and covered acute and convalescent phases of COVID-19. The prospective study material was composed of cDNA or gDNA derived from T cells, B-cell-depleted T cells, or PBMCs. Subjects who had been exposed to COVID-19, were actively infected with it, or had recovered from it provided the deeply sampled blood TCRbeta repertoires that made up the dataset. The repertoires were made available in a free public database intended to serve as a resource for research on the immune response to SARS-CoV-2. The samples were drawn from two sources: the first 160 participants of the ongoing ImmuneRACE study, and 1,200 or so subjects contributed by 6 global collaborators. The sample metadata nearly always contained a de-identified subject ID, COVID-19 status, age in years and sex. HLA class I and class II types, where available, came from metadata supplied by the sample provider rather than from assay-based typing. Overall study outcomes, separate from this receptor: Clinical and demographic metadata were provided uncurated, with the amount varying by source and participant.

This clone occurred once. Its antigen specificity is not known. Base qualities are not provided; no much larger clone lies one nucleotide away. TCRbeta CDR3 regions were amplified from genomic DNA using the immunoSEQ Assay, a bias-controlled multiplex PCR. Turning to the authors' computational methods: Nucleated cell counts per sample were estimated from amplification of reference gene primers within the assay. Sequence reads were collapsed and filtered to measure the absolute abundance of every unique TCRbeta CDR3 rearrangement. Productive Simpson clonality was computed per sample as the square root of Simpson's diversity index over productive rearrangements. TCRdb carries this immuneACCESS record with in-frame sequences only. Its versions omit some clonotypes, under half of them owing to an unresolved V gene in the studies checked, with the rest unexplained. V, J and clone size are taken as reported in that table, and D and trimming were inferred from the DNA itself. A total of some 150,000 clones appear in this sample, 70% to 90% of them only once. The leading ten clones occupy roughly 11% of the sample.

The CDR3, cysteine through phenylalanine, is 14 amino acids long. Only CDR3 DNA remains: 42 bases, in frame from the first base. CDR1 is given as SGHVS and CDR2 as FQNEAQ, both from the germline V gene. V gives up 7 bases and J gives up 1 base, and the segment between their germline ends measures 11 bases. In Seattle, one collaborating source enrolled patients while the infection was active and tracked those patients longitudinally over the course of disease. The collaborating institutions used their own protocols to collect whole blood in K2EDTA tubes. For TCRbeta analysis, collaborator samples were shipped as frozen whole blood, as isolated PBMCs, or as DNA extracted from either sample type.

The TCR was taken from a woman aged 60-70 years with COVID-19, enrolled during active disease. The sample taken for sequencing was peripheral blood. The rearranged segments are TRBV7-8 and TRBJ1-3, with the D gene uncertain. This receptor carries the CDR3 CASIAQPSGNTIYF. Here is the DNA: TGTGCCAGCATAGCTCAACCTTCTGGAAACACCATATATTTT.